This T cell receptor (beta chain) was documented in a study of T-cell reconstitution after alpha-beta-depleted transplantation in children. General study results and limits: Some patients' high day-60 TCRbeta diversity was traced to surviving recipient T cells and thymic progenitors. Where alpha-beta T cells came from about two months after transplant was reportedly several hundred expanded graft clones.

During its preparation, the TCRbeta library received unique molecular identifiers. TCRdb independently ran MiXCR on the PCR reads; one entry per CDR3 protein. The repertoire holds 150,000 to 250,000 distinct CDR3 sequences, with 6.3% as singletons. This clonotype was counted at least ten times. Antigen specificity is unknown. Germline V gene lookup returns CDR1 SGHVS and CDR2 FNYEAQ. The CDR3 contains 16 residues. Trimming left V 5 bases short and J 6 bases short, with 22 bases between. The sequence was collected from a girl under three years old with combined immunodeficiency, due to receive a stem cell transplant. The specimen comprised PBMCs, sampled before TCRalphabeta/CD19-depleted stem cell transplant. The chain combines TRBV7-6 with TRBJ2-5, with D perhaps matching TRBD2 (5 bases). The CDR3 sequence: CASSPRPLAISKTQYF. The CDR3 DNA is TGTGCCAGCAGCCCCCGACCCCTAGCAATTTCAAAGACCCAGTACTTC.